This TCR beta chain is from a study of PD-L1 blockade in urothelial cancer. About the study: The median number of T cells present in blood samples was about 130,000.

The time point is: pretreatment peripheral blood. Locally advanced or metastatic urothelial carcinoma affected the patients. Each individual provided 1 to 8 samples (taken pretreatment and on-treatment). Clones were sequenced by immunoSEQ multiplex PCR, and TCRdb holds only the in-frame ones, with some missing. The sample has about 50,000 clones, around 90% seen once. The CDR3 loop spans 15 amino acids. V dropped 1 base and J dropped 5 bases, with 13 bases sitting between them. Looked up from germline, CDR1 is SEHNR and CDR2 is FQNEAQ (reference sequence). This sequence originates from a woman aged 55-70 years with urothelial cancer. This chain joins TRBV7-9 and TRBJ2-3, with D perhaps matching TRBD2 (6 bases). The material sequenced was PBMCs, taken around atezolizumab (anti-PD-L1) treatment. In DNA form, the CDR3 reads TGTGCCAGCAGCTTAGACGGGACTCAAAGAGATACGCAGTATTTT. Translated: CASSLDGTQRDTQYF.